These 17 T cell receptor beta chains were all obtained from the same sample, sequenced in a study of T cell repertoires in cytomegalovirus infection. These TCRs' antigens remain unknown. Each CDR3 protein is one row after TCRdb ran MiXCR on the reads. The table lists roughly 860,000 distinct CDR3 sequences, 30% to 35% of them singletons. The material was cultured CD8+ T cells from PBMCs, obtained from culture after CMV antigen stimulation. These receptors all come from a human donor in good health (CMV status not recorded). Some clones in this sample may be carry-over from other donors' samples.

This chain uses TRBV27 with TRBJ1-6, with D perhaps TRBD1 (6 bases). The CDR3 runs to 16 residues. Germline loops: CDR1 MNHEY, CDR2 SMNVEV (reference sequence). With 2 bases removed from V and 5 bases from J, the gap between germline ends came to 13 bases. This CDR3 is CASSLVTGTNNSPLHF. For the CDR3, the DNA is TGTGCCAGCAGTTTAGTTACAGGGACTAATAATTCACCCCTCCACTTT.

V and J are TRBV7-9 and TRBJ1-5; 7 bases are shared with TRBD1. The CDR3 is 15 residues long. The germline V gene encodes CDR1 SEHNR and CDR2 FQNEAQ (reference sequence). Germline trimming cut 1 base from V and 4 bases from J; bases unmatched to any gene: 4. The CDR3 nucleotides are TGTGCCAGCAGCTTAGGTTCGGGACAGAATCAGCCCCAGCATTTT. Amino acid sequence: CASSLGSGQNQPQHF. Looking up the rest from reference TRBV7-9 and TRBJ1-5 gives the full variable domain: DTGVSQNPRHKITKRGQNVTFRCDPISEHNRLYWYRQTLGQGPEFLTYFQNEAQLEKSRLLSDRFSAERPKGSFSTLEIQRTEQGDSAMYLCASSLGSGQNQPQHFGDGTRLSIL.

The V gene is TRBV29-1, the J gene TRBJ2-3, with 14 bases aligning to TRBD2. Germline-derived CDR1 and CDR2 are SQVTM and ANQGSEA. With V trimmed by 5 bases and J by 0 bases, 19 bases remained unmatched. The CDR3 runs 21 residues. The CDR3 DNA reads as TGCAGCGTTCTGGACTTCCCTACTTCGACTAGCGGGGGGGTTAGCACAGATACGCAGTATTTT. It yields the protein CSVLDFPTSTSGGVSTDTQYF.

The chain combines TRBV27 with TRBJ2-7; TRBD1 matches at 11 bases. J lost 7 bases, V lost 8 bases, and 7 bases had no gene match. The CDR3 length is 13 residues. Germline CDR1 MNHEY, CDR2 SMNVEV (reference sequence). CDR3 nucleotide sequence: TGTGCCAGCCCCGGACAGGGGGCGGGGGAGCAGTACTTC. Amino acids: CASPGQGAGEQYF.

The V and J genes are TRBV2 and TRBJ2-7, with 7 bases lining up with TRBD2. The V segment lost 5 bases and the J segment 11 bases; nucleotides outside the gene matches: 9. Germline-derived CDR1 and CDR2 are SNHLY and FYNNEI. CDR3 size: 12 residues. The CDR3 loop reads CASSFNREEEYV. The DNA for the CDR3 is TGTGCCAGCAGTTTTAACCGGGAGGAGGAGTACGTC.

This clonotype has at least ten counts. V usage is TRBV7-9 and J usage is TRBJ1-5; unclear D gene. The CDR3 contains 12 residues. The germline gives CDR1 SEHNR, CDR2 FQNEAQ (reference sequence). With 5 bases removed from V and 3 bases from J, the gap between germline ends came to 5 bases. The CDR3 reads CASSPDNQPQHF. Written as DNA, the CDR3 is TGTGCCAGCAGCCCTGACAATCAGCCCCAGCATTTT.

Many counts were recorded for this clonotype. V usage is TRBV11-1 and J usage is TRBJ2-1, with 11 bases fitting TRBD1. V gave up 5 bases and J gave up 3 bases; unmatched junction bases: 3. In germline, CDR1 is SGHAT, CDR2 FQDESV (reference sequence). The CDR3 extends over 15 amino acids. CDR3 residues: CASSPGQGVYNEQFF. The CDR3 DNA is TGTGCCAGCAGCCCGGGACAGGGGGTCTACAATGAGCAGTTCTTC.

This clonotype was detected only a few times. The J gene is TRBJ1-1, the V gene TRBV6-6; D remains ambiguous. Looked up from germline, CDR1 is MNHNY and CDR2 is SVGAGI (reference sequence). This CDR3 is 17 amino acids long. With 0 bases removed from V and 1 base from J, the gap between germline ends came to 15 bases. The DNA of the CDR3 is TGTGCCAGCAGTTACTCAATTAGGCAGGCTGGGAACACTGAAGCTTTCTTT. It encodes CASSYSIRQAGNTEAFF.

This clonotype occurred a few times. V usage is TRBV7-8 and J usage is TRBJ2-7; D not resolved. The CDR3 contains 15 residues. Germline CDR1 SGHVS, CDR2 FQNEAQ. The germline V and J ends were trimmed by 1 base and 6 bases, with 16 bases remaining between them. The CDR3 DNA reads TGTGCCAGCAGCTTAGGCGGCTTTCTAAGTCCCGAGCAGTACTTC. Translating it yields CASSLGGFLSPEQYF.

This clonotype was counted at least ten times. The chain is built from TRBV28 and TRBJ2-1; TRBD1 matches at 10 bases. The length of the CDR3 is 17 residues. CDR1 and CDR2 (germline): MDHEN, SYDVKM. The ends lost 4 bases at V and 4 bases at J; junction bases unmatched: 10. For the CDR3, the DNA is TGTGCCAGCAGTTCCCGCCGACAGGGGGCCCTTTACAATGAGCAGTTCTTC. As protein: CASSSRRQGALYNEQFF. The full variable domain, in which reference TRBV28 and TRBJ2-1 provide the parts outside the CDR3, is DVKVTQSSRYLVKRTGEKVFLECVQDMDHENMFWYRQDPGLGLRLIYFSYDVKMKEKGDIPEGYSVSREKKERFSLILESASTNQTSMYLCASSSRRQGALYNEQFFGPGTRLTVL.

The J gene is TRBJ2-1, the V gene TRBV7-4, with 10 bases aligning to TRBD1. J lost 7 bases, V lost 5 bases, and 11 bases had no gene match. Looked up from germline, CDR1 is SGHVT and CDR2 is SQSDAQ. The CDR3 contains 16 residues. CDR3 DNA: TGTGCCAGCAGCAATACCGGGACAGGGGACGTGAATGAGCAGTTCTTC. Translated, it gives CASSNTGTGDVNEQFF.

This clonotype has more than one count but fewer than ten. The V and J genes are TRBV28 and TRBJ2-7; tentatively, D is TRBD1 (6 bases). Germline V lookup: CDR1 MDHEN, CDR2 SYDVKM. V lost 0 bases to trimming and J lost 2 bases, with 8 bases between them. CDR3 length: 14 amino acids. The CDR3 region is CASSLWAGAYEQYV. For the CDR3, the DNA is TGTGCCAGCAGTTTATGGGCAGGGGCCTACGAGCAGTACGTC.

The CDR3 protein is CASSHGLHYEQYV. DNA for the CDR3: TGTGCCAGCAGCCATGGACTCCACTACGAGCAGTACGTC. V gene TRBV4-2 combines with J gene TRBJ2-7, with a possible D match to TRBD2 (5 bases). The ends were cut back, 3 bases at V and 3 bases at J, with 9 bases in the middle. This CDR3 has 13 amino acids. Germline V gene lookup returns CDR1 LGHNA and CDR2 YNFKEQ.

Regarding this clonotype: One end of the junction varies from germline; a read error may be responsible. The chain couples TRBV2 to TRBJ2-5, with 7 positions matching TRBD2. The germline CDR1 and CDR2 sequences are SNHLY and FYNNEI. CDR3 length: 11 amino acids. This CDR3 is CVSFGGETQYF. The CDR3 DNA is TGTGTCAGCTTCGGGGGGGAGACCCAGTACTTC. The variable domain in full, with the rest retrieved from reference TRBV2 and TRBJ2-5, is EPEVTQTPSHQVTQMGQEVILRCVPISNHLYFYWYRQILGQKVEFLVSFYNNEISEKSEIFDDQFSVERPDGSNFTLKIRSTKLEDSAMYFCVSFGGETQYFGPGTRLLVL.

The chain is built from TRBV5-6 and TRBJ2-3; D possibly corresponds to TRBD2 (6 bases). The CDR3 consists of 19 residues. Germline V lookup: CDR1 SGHDT, CDR2 YYEEEE. Trimming stripped 4 bases from V and 2 bases from J, with 26 bases between. The CDR3 DNA reads as TGTGCCAGCAGCCGGTCGATCCGGACTACCAGTGAGCCCACAGATACGCAGTATTTT. Translated: CASSRSIRTTSEPTDTQYF.

The chain employs TRBV2 and TRBJ1-2, with a tentative D call TRBD1 (6 bases). This CDR3 contains 14 residues. V gave up 2 bases and J gave up 4 bases, with 11 bases separating them. Germline V CDR1 and CDR2: SNHLY, FYNNEI. The CDR3, as DNA: TGTGCCAGCAGTGAACGGGGGCTAGGCTATGGCTACACCTTC. It encodes CASSERGLGYGYTF.

Concerning this clonotype: Compared with germline, one end of the junction differs, possibly owing to a read error. The chain is built from TRBV5-4 and TRBJ2-7; D is possibly TRBD2 (5 bases). The CDR3 sequence is 12 residues long. In germline, CDR1 is SGHNT, CDR2 YYREEE (reference sequence). CDR3 sequence (DNA): TGTACCAGCAGCTTTGGAGGTAGCGAGCAGTACTTC. Amino acids: CTSSFGGSEQYF.